The present entry profiles one T cell receptor (beta chain) with its context. Its antigen is unidentified. The germline gene is not matched at one end of the junction; a read error may be the cause. Germline V gene data show CDR1 as SSHAT and CDR2 as FNYEAQ (reference sequence). This CDR3 contains 13 residues. Built from TCR beta cDNA, the libraries had unique molecular identifiers in them. TCRdb independently ran MiXCR on the PCR reads; one entry per CDR3 protein. The sample holds roughly 400,000 distinct CDR3 sequences, more than 30% seen once. The data belong to a study of post-analysis software for immune sequencing data. General study findings and limits: There were five or six TRBV segments more frequent in patients than controls, and TRBV5-6, TRBV5-1 and TRBV20-1 were among them. Samples sharing a preparation batch grouped tightly together when assessed by F measure.

This receptor was obtained from a girl aged 2 to 10 with multiple sclerosis. The genes are TRBV7-7 and TRBJ2-3, with 8 positions matching TRBD1. The specimen sequenced was blood. DNA of the CDR3: TGTGCTAGCAGCTTAGGGGGACAGGATGCGCAGTATTTT. Translation: CASSLGGQDAQYF.